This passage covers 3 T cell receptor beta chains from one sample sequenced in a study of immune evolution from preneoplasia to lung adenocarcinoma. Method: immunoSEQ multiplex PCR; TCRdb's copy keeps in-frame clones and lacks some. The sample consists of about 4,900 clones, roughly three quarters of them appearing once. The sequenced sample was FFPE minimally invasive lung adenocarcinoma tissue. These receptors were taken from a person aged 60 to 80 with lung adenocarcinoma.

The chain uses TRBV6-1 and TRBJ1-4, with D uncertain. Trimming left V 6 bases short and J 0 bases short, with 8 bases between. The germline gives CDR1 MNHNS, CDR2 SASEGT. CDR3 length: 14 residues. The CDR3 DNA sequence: TGTGCCAGCAGAGAGGATCCAACTAATGAAAAACTGTTTTTT. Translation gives CASREDPTNEKLFF.

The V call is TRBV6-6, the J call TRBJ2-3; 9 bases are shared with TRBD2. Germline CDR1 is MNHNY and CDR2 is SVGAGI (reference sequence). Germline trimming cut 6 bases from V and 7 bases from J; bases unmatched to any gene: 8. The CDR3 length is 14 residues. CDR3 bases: TGTGCCAGCAGCCCAGCGCGGGGGGGGTATACGCAGTATTTT. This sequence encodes CASSPARGGYTQYF.

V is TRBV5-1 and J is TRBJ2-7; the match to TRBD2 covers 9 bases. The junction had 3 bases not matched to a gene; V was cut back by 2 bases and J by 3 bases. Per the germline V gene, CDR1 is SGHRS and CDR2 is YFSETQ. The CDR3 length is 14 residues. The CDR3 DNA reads TGCGCCAGCAGCTTAGCGGGGGGAAGCTACGAGCAGTACTTC. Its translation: CASSLAGGSYEQYF.